A selection of T cell receptor beta chains follows, all from one sample in a study of blood T cells in healthy people across ages. TCRdb processed the 5' RACE reads anew with MiXCR; each CDR3 protein has one entry. The data contain about 830,000 distinct CDR3 sequences, roughly 64% of them singletons. The sample was blood. The receptor set was obtained from a young man in good health. Each CDR3 is given with its conserved first and last residue. The D gene is left open where the match is weak. A row's size may be missing; if present it is once, few, many or a size class.

clone_size | j_call | v_call | d_call | cdr3_nt | cdr3_aa
few | TRBJ2-3 | TRBV7-9 | TRBD1 | TGTGCCAGCAGCTTGGGGACAGATACAGATACGCAGTATTTT | CASSLGTDTDTQYF
NA | TRBJ1-2 | TRBV28 | NA | TGTGCCAGCCATTCGACAGCGACCTATGGCTACACCTTC | CASHSTATYGYTF
NA | TRBJ2-5 | TRBV20-1 | TRBD2 | TGCAGTGCTAGAGATCTCGAGCGGGAGGGTGCTGGAGGCAATGAGCAGTACTTC | CSARDLEREGAGGNEQYF
NA | TRBJ1-2 | TRBV6-5 | NA | TGTGCCAGCAGGAACAGGGAAAAGGGAGGCTACACCTTC | CASRNREKGGYTF
few | TRBJ2-1 | TRBV10-3 | TRBD1 | TGTGCCATGCAGGGGGCGTCAAACAATGAGCAGTTCTTC | CAMQGASNNEQFF
NA | TRBJ2-2 | TRBV6-2/TRBV6-3 | NA | TGTGCCAGCAGTTACTCGAACGGGGAGCTGTTTTTT | CASSYSNGELFF
once | TRBJ2-3 | TRBV10-1 | TRBD2 | TGCGCCAGCGAGAACTTTGTGGGACTAGCGGGGGCAGATACGCAGTATTTT | CASENFVGLAGADTQYF
NA | TRBJ2-1 | TRBV20-1 | NA | TGCAGTGGGGTCGGCGAGCTCTCCTACAATGAGCAGTTCTTC | CSGVGELSYNEQFF
NA | TRBJ2-5 | TRBV4-3 | TRBD1 | TGCGCCAGCAGCCAAGATTTCCAGGGTCAGGGGGTGGGGAATGAGCAGTACTTC | CASSQDFQGQGVGNEQYF
few | TRBJ2-6 | TRBV18 | NA | TGTGCCAGCTCACCATATGAGCCTGGGGCCAACGTCCTGACTTTC | CASSPYEPGANVLTF
few | TRBJ2-3 | TRBV7-2 | TRBD2 | TGTGCCAGCAGCTTAGTAAGGGGACTAGCGGGTGCAGATACGCAGTATTTT | CASSLVRGLAGADTQYF
NA | TRBJ2-5 | TRBV12-3/TRBV12-4 | TRBD2 | TGTGCCAGCAGTTTCGCGTCCCTAAGCGGGGCCTCGGGAGAGACCCAGTACTTC | CASSFASLSGASGETQYF
NA | TRBJ2-7 | TRBV7-2 | TRBD2 | TGTGCCAGCAGCTTCAGACTAGCTCAATCCGAGCAGTACTTC | CASSFRLAQSEQYF
NA | TRBJ2-1 | TRBV11-2 | TRBD2 | TGTGCCAGCACCCTCGGGGAGGGAGCTGAGCAGTTCTTC | CASTLGEGAEQFF
few | TRBJ1-3 | TRBV12-3/TRBV12-4 | NA | TGTGCCAGCAGTTTTGGGCAGCTAAGCTCTGGAAACACCATATATTTT | CASSFGQLSSGNTIYF
few | TRBJ2-4 | TRBV28 | TRBD1 | TGTGCCAGCAGGGGACAGGGCGAAAACATTCAGTACTTC | CASRGQGENIQYF
NA | TRBJ1-2 | TRBV20-1 | NA | TGCAGTGCTAGAATACTCCAAGGAGGGGATGGCTACACCTTC | CSARILQGGDGYTF
NA | TRBJ1-2 | TRBV7-2 | NA | TGTGCCAGCAGCTCCGCTGACTCAGCTCGTGGCTACACCTTC | CASSSADSARGYTF
NA | TRBJ1-2 | TRBV2 | NA | TGTGCCAGCAGTTGGTACAGCGATGGCTACACCTTC | CASSWYSDGYTF
few | TRBJ2-1 | TRBV20-1 | TRBD2 | TGCAGTGCTAGAGATATTGGCGGGAGTGTCAATGAGCAGTTCTTC | CSARDIGGSVNEQFF
NA | TRBJ1-5 | TRBV27 | NA | TGTGCCAGCAGTGTGTATCAGGGGAGCAATCAGCCCCAGCATTTT | CASSVYQGSNQPQHF
NA | TRBJ2-7 | TRBV7-9 | TRBD2 | TGTGCCAGCAGCTTGGTCGGGCGGGAGTTTTACAATGAGCAGTACTTC | CASSLVGREFYNEQYF
once | TRBJ2-5 | TRBV4-3 | NA | TGCGCCAGCAGCCAAGACGCACAGAGGCAAGAGACCCAGTACTTC | CASSQDAQRQETQYF
NA | TRBJ2-1 | TRBV7-2 | NA | TGTGCCAGCAGCTTAGAGCAGAGCTCCTACAATGAGCAGTTCTTC | CASSLEQSSYNEQFF
NA | TRBJ1-2 | TRBV28 | NA | TGTGCCAGCAACACCCAGGAATCTAACTATGGCTACACCTTC | CASNTQESNYGYTF
few | TRBJ2-3 | TRBV12-3/TRBV12-4 | TRBD2 | TGTGCCAGCACCGGGGGGGCAGATACGCAGTATTTT | CASTGGADTQYF
NA | TRBJ2-4 | TRBV5-1 | TRBD1 | TGCGCCAGCAGTCGTTCCGGGACAGGGTCAGCCAAAAACATTCAGTACTTC | CASSRSGTGSAKNIQYF